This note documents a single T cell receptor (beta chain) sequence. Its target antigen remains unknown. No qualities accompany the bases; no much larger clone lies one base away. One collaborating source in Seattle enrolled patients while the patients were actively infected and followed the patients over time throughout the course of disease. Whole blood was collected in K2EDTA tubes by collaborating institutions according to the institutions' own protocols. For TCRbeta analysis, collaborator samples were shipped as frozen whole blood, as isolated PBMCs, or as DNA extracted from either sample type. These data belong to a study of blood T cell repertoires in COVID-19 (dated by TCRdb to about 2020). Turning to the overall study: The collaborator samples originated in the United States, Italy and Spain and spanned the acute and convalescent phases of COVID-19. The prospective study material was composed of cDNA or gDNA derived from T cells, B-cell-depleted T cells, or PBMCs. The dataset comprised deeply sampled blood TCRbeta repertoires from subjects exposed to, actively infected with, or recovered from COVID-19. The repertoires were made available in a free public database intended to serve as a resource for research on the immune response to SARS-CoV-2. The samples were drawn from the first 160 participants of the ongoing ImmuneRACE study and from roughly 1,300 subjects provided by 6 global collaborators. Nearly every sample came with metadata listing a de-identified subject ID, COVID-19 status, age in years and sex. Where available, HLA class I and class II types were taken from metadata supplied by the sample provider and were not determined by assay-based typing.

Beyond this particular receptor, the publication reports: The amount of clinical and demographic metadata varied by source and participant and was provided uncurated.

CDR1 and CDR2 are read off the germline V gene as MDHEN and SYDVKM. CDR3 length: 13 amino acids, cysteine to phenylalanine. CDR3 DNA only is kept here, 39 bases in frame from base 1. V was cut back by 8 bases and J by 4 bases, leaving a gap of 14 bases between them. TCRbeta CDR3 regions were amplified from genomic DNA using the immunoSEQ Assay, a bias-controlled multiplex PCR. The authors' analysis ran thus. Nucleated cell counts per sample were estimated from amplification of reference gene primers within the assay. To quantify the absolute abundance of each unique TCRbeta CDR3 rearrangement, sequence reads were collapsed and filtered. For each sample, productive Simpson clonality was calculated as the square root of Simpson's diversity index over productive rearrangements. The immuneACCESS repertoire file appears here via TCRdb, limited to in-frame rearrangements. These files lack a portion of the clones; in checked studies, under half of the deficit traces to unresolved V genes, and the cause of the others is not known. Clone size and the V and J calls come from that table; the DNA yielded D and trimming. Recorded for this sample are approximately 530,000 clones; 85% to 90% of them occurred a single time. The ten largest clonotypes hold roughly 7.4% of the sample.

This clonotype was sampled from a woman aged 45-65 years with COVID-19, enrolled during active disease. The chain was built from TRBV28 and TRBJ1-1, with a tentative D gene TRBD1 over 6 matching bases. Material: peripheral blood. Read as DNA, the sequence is TGTGCCAGCTTAAGGGGGTCCCCCACTGAAGCTTTCTTT. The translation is CASLRGSPTEAFF.